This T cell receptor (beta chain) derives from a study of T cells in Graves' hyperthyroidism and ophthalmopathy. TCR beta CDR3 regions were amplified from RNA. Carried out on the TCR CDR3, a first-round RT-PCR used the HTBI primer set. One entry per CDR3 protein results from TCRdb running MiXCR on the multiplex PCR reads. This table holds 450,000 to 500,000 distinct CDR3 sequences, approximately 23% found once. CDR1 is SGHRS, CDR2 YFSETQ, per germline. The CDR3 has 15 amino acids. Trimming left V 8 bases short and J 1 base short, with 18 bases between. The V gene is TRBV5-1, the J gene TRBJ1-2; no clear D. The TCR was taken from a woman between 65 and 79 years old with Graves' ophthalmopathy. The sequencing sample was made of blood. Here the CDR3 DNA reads TGCGCCAGGAAGCTTGAGGCAGAGGTTAACTATGGCTACACCTTC. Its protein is CARKLEAEVNYGYTF.